This T cell receptor beta chain comes out of a study of Ad26.COV2.S vaccination and SARS-CoV-2 variants. Study details: Ad26.COV2.S was injected intramuscularly once or twice, 56 days apart.

Study-level findings and limits: Vaccinated and placebo-treated recipients had similar non-spike TCR breadth. Placebo recipients trailed vaccine recipients in spike-specific TCR breadth.

The treatment was: 19 received Ad26.COV2.S at low or high dose, single or two shots; several received placebo; per-sample allocation not given. Vaccine and placebo recipients were sampled on day 63 after the first injection. Vaccination employed an Ad26 vector expressing the Wuhan-strain SARS-CoV-2 spike. Some clones are missing from TCRdb's copy, which holds only in-frame ones; the method was immunoSEQ multiplex PCR. The sample carries fewer than 800,000 clones, more than 70% recorded once. The germline gives CDR1 SGHNT, CDR2 YYREEE (reference sequence). Trimming took off 2 bases at V and 3 bases at J, with 6 bases between the two ends. The CDR3 loop spans 12 amino acids. Worth noting for this clone: Its specificity is not known. Distinct nucleotide sequences in the sample also encode this CDR3.

The sequence was obtained from a person between 18 and 65 years old who received the Ad26.COV2.S COVID-19 vaccine or a placebo. Sequenced material: peripheral blood, taken in a trial of Ad26.COV2.S vaccine versus placebo. The chain recombines TRBV5-4 with TRBJ2-7; TRBD1 might be the D (5 bases). This CDR3 is CASSFDSYEQYF. DNA for the CDR3: TGTGCCAGCAGCTTTGACAGCTACGAGCAGTACTTC.